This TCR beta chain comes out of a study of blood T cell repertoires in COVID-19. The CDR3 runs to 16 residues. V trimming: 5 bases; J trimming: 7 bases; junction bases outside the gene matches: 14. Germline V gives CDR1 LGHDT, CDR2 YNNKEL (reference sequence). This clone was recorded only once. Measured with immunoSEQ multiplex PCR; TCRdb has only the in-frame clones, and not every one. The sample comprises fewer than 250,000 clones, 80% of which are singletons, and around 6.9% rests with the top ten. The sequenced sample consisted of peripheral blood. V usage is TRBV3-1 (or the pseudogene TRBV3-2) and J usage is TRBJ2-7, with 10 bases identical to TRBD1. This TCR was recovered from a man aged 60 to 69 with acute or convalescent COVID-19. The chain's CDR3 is CASSYPSGTGEREQYF. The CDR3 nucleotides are TGTGCCAGCAGCTACCCCTCCGGGACAGGGGAGCGGGAGCAGTACTTC.